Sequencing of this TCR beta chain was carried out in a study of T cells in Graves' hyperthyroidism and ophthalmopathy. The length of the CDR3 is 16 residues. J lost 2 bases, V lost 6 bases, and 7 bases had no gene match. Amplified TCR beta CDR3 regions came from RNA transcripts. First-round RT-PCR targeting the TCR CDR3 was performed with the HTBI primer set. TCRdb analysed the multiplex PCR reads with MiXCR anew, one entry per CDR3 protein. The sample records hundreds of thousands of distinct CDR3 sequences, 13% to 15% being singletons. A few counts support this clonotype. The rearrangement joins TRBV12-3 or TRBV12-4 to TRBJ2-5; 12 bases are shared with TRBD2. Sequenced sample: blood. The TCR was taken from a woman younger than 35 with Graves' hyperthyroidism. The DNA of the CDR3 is TGTGCCAGCAGGTCCTCTAGCGGGAGGGGACAAGAGACCCAGTACTTC. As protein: CASRSSSGRGQETQYF.